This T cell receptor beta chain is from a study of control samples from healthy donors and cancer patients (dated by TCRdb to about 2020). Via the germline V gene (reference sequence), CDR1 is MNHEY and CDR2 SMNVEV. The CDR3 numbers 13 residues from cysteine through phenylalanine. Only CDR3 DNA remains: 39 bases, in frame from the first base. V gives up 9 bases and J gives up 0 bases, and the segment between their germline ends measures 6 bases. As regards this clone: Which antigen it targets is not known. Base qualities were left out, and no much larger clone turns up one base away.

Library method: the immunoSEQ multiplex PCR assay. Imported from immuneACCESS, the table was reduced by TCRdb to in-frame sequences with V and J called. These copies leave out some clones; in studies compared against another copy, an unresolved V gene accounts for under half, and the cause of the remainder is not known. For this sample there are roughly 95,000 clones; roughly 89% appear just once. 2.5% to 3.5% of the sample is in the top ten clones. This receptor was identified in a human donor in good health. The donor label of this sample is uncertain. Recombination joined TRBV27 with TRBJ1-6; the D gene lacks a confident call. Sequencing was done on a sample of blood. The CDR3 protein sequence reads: CASLGSYNSPLHF. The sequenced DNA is TGTGCCAGTCTCGGCTCCTATAATTCACCCCTCCACTTT.